A selection of T cell receptor beta chains follows, all from one sample in a study of siplizumab effects on memory and regulatory T cells. Libraries were prepared by immunoSEQ multiplex PCR; TCRdb keeps only in-frame clonotypes and omits some of them. This table holds 95,000 to 130,000 clones, approximately 94% found once. The sequencing input was non-Treg CD4+ T cells sorted from blood. The receptor source for this set is a human donor in good health. CDR3s include the opening cysteine and the closing phenylalanine or tryptophan. D genes are given only for firm matches. Clone size is shown for a subset of rows, as once, few, many or a class of expanded clone.

V gene,J gene,clone size,D gene,CDR3 protein,CDR3 DNA
TRBV19,TRBJ1-2,-,-,CASSILAPGRGYTF,TGTGCCAGTAGTATCCTAGCCCCGGGGCGTGGCTACACCTTC
TRBV28,TRBJ1-6,once,-,CASSLRGPYNSPLHF,TGTGCCAGCAGTTTGCGGGGGCCCTATAATTCACCCCTCCACTTT
TRBV7-9,TRBJ2-3,-,TRBD2,CASSQRGEGTFGTDTQYF,TGTGCCAGCAGCCAGCGGGGGGAGGGTACGTTCGGCACAGATACGCAGTATTTT
TRBV5-1,TRBJ1-1,-,TRBD1,CASKEQGITEAFF,TGCGCCAGCAAAGAACAGGGGATCACTGAAGCTTTCTTT
TRBV2,TRBJ2-5,-,-,CASIGQPQETQYF,TGTGCCAGCATTGGACAGCCCCAAGAGACCCAGTACTTC
TRBV7-2,TRBJ2-7,-,-,CASSLRYEQYF,TGTGCCAGCAGCTTAAGGTACGAGCAGTACTTC
TRBV7-9,TRBJ2-1,-,-,CASSLDLAGHEQFF,TGTGCCAGCAGCTTAGATTTGGCAGGCCATGAGCAGTTCTTC
TRBV7-9,TRBJ1-4,-,-,CASSVGTVATNEKLFF,TGTGCCAGCAGCGTCGGGACGGTTGCAACTAATGAAAAACTGTTTTTT
TRBV5-1,TRBJ2-7,-,-,CASSLESRVFNAYEQYF,TGCGCCAGCAGCTTGGAGTCCCGGGTCTTCAACGCCTACGAGCAGTACTTC
TRBV10-3,TRBJ1-1,-,-,CAIQGRMGTEAFF,TGTGCCATCCAGGGACGGATGGGGACTGAAGCTTTCTTT
TRBV7-2,TRBJ2-1,-,-,CASSQWASIAREQFF,TGTGCCAGCAGCCAATGGGCGTCGATTGCCCGCGAGCAGTTCTTC
TRBV13,TRBJ1-3,-,-,CASSLSSSGNTIYF,TGTGCCAGCAGCCTTAGTAGCTCTGGAAACACCATATATTTT
TRBV5-1,TRBJ2-6,-,-,CASAEASGANVLTF,TGCGCCAGTGCCGAGGCCTCTGGGGCCAACGTCCTGACTTTC
TRBV9,TRBJ1-3,-,TRBD1,CASSAGQGIDGNTIYF,TGTGCCAGCAGCGCAGGACAGGGAATCGACGGAAACACCATATATTTT
TRBV9,TRBJ2-1,once,-,CASSIASYNEQFF,TGTGCCAGCAGTATAGCGAGCTACAATGAGCAGTTCTTC
TRBV4-2,TRBJ2-1,-,-,CASSLGSGSSYNEQFF,TGTGCCAGCAGCCTGGGTAGCGGAAGCTCCTACAATGAGCAGTTCTTC
TRBV5-1,TRBJ2-7,-,-,CASSLVASRDEQYF,TGCGCCAGCAGCTTAGTAGCGAGCAGGGACGAGCAGTACTTC
TRBV6-1,TRBJ1-5,-,TRBD1,CASSDLQGLGNQPQHF,TGTGCCAGCAGTGACCTACAGGGGTTAGGGAATCAGCCCCAGCATTTT
TRBV9,TRBJ2-3,-,TRBD1,CASSARTGGFTDTQYF,TGTGCCAGCAGCGCCAGGACAGGGGGATTCACAGATACGCAGTATTTT
TRBV10-1,TRBJ2-3,-,-,CASSDGTDTQYF,TGCGCCAGCAGTGACGGCACAGATACGCAGTATTTT
TRBV5-6,TRBJ2-7,-,-,CASSLVYEQYF,TGTGCCAGCAGCTTGGTCTACGAGCAGTACTTC
TRBV7-2,TRBJ2-5,-,-,CASSFGEGETQYF,TGTGCCAGCAGCTTTGGGGAAGGCGAGACCCAGTACTTC
TRBV27,TRBJ2-1,once,TRBD2,CASSTSGGDNEQFF,TGTGCCAGCAGCACTAGCGGGGGGGACAATGAGCAGTTCTTC
TRBV9,TRBJ2-1,-,TRBD2,CASSVRTSVEQFF,TGTGCCAGCAGCGTGAGGACTAGCGTTGAGCAGTTCTTC
TRBV4-2,TRBJ2-7,-,-,CASSHTGSRSYEQYF,TGTGCCAGCAGCCATACAGGTAGTAGATCCTACGAGCAGTACTTC
TRBV6-1,TRBJ2-1,-,-,CASSEAAGSGYDEQFF,TGTGCCAGCAGTGAAGCTGCGGGCTCGGGATATGATGAGCAGTTCTTC
TRBV5-6,TRBJ2-5,-,-,CASSFKETQYF,TGTGCCAGCAGCTTTAAGGAGACCCAGTACTTC
TRBV2,TRBJ2-2,-,TRBD1,CASSPWDRGPGELFF,TGTGCCAGCAGTCCTTGGGACAGGGGCCCCGGGGAGCTGTTTTTT
TRBV7-9,TRBJ2-1,-,-,CASSYTASSYNEQFF,TGTGCCAGCAGCTACACAGCGAGCTCCTACAATGAGCAGTTCTTC
TRBV9,TRBJ2-2,-,TRBD1,CASSLSTGTGGIGELFF,TGTGCCAGCAGCCTCAGCACCGGGACAGGGGGCATCGGGGAGCTGTTTTTT
TRBV18,TRBJ2-7,-,-,CASSPSVDSYEQYF,TGTGCCAGCTCACCCTCTGTCGATTCCTACGAGCAGTACTTC
TRBV23-1,TRBJ2-2,-,-,CASSHGRGRTTGELFF,TGCGCCAGCAGTCACGGACGGGGAAGGACCACCGGGGAGCTGTTTTTT
TRBV5-1,TRBJ1-1,-,-,CASSAVWGHTEAFF,TGCGCCAGCAGCGCCGTTTGGGGACACACTGAAGCTTTCTTT
TRBV4-2,TRBJ2-5,-,-,CASSQDEDFKETQYF,TGTGCCAGCAGCCAAGATGAGGACTTCAAAGAGACCCAGTACTTC
TRBV6-4,TRBJ2-3,once,-,CASSARDTDTQYF,TGTGCCAGCAGTGCCAGAGACACAGATACGCAGTATTTT
TRBV6-1,TRBJ2-3,-,TRBD2,CASSELAGVPSTDTQYF,TGTGCCAGCAGTGAACTAGCGGGGGTCCCCAGCACAGATACGCAGTATTTT
TRBV27,TRBJ2-2,-,-,CASSFRGRNTGELFF,TGTGCCAGCAGTTTCAGGGGCCGAAACACCGGGGAGCTGTTTTTT
TRBV6-5,TRBJ1-2,-,TRBD1,CASSQDRGGYGYTF,TGTGCCAGCAGCCAGGACAGGGGAGGTTATGGCTACACCTTC
TRBV6-5,TRBJ2-1,-,TRBD1,CASSPGTGPLNEQFF,TGTGCCAGCAGCCCCGGGACAGGTCCCCTCAATGAGCAGTTCTTC
TRBV11-2,TRBJ2-7,-,-,CASRSPGQAYEQYF,TGTGCCAGCCGCTCCCCGGGGCAAGCCTACGAGCAGTACTTC
TRBV30,TRBJ2-2,-,-,CAWTMGHLNTGELFF,TGTGCCTGGACGATGGGACACCTTAACACCGGGGAGCTGTTTTTT
TRBV28,TRBJ1-2,-,-,CASRKAGNYGYTF,TGTGCCAGCAGAAAGGCAGGCAACTATGGCTACACCTTC